This T cell receptor (beta chain) was sequenced during a study of blood T cell repertoires in COVID-19. Study as a whole: From T cells, B-cell-depleted T cells, or PBMCs came the material, which was cDNA or gDNA.

The method was immunoSEQ multiplex PCR; TCRdb's version includes in-frame clones alone and lacks a portion of them. Found here are hundreds of thousands of clones, around 87% of them singletons; the top ten hold more than 0.95%. The CDR3 extends over 18 amino acids. The germline CDR1 and CDR2 sequences are ENHRY and SYGVKD. V dropped 6 bases and J dropped 0; count of bases not matched to a gene: 8. Assignments of participants to cohorts depended upon their own reported clinical history. Two consecutive negative NP/OP PCR tests, clearance, or resolved symptoms defined Cohort 3 recovery. J is TRBJ2-1 and V is TRBV10-3; TRBD2 agrees at 13 bases. The material sequenced was PBMCs or T cells enriched from blood (not recorded which). The TCR was taken from a man aged 30 to 39 who had recovered from COVID-19. CDR3 coding DNA: TGTGCCATCAGCAATTCCGGGACTAGCGGGAACTCCTACAATGAGCAGTTCTTC. It specifies CAISNSGTSGNSYNEQFF.